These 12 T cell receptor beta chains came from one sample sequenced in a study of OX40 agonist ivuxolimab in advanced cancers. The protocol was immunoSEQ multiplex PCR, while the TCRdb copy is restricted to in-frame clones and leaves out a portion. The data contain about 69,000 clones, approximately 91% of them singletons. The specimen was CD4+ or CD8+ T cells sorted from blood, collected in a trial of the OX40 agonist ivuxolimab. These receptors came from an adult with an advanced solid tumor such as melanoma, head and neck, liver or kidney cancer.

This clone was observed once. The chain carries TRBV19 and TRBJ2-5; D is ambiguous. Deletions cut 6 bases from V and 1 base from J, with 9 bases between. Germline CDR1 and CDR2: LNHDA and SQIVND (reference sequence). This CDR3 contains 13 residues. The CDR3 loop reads CASRIPTQETQYF. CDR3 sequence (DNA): TGTGCCAGTAGGATCCCAACCCAAGAGACCCAGTACTTC. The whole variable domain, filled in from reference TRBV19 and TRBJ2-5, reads DGGITQSPKYLFRKEGQNVTLSCEQNLNHDAMYWYRQDPGQGLRLIYYSQIVNDFQKGDIAEGYSVSREKKESFPLTVTSAQKNPTAFYLCASRIPTQETQYFGPGTRLLVL.

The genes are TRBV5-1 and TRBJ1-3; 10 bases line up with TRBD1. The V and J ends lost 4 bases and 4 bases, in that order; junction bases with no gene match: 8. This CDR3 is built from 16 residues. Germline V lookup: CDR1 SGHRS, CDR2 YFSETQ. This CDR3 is CASSVPGQGSGNTIYF. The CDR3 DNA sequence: TGCGCCAGCAGCGTTCCGGGACAGGGGTCCGGAAACACCATATATTTT.

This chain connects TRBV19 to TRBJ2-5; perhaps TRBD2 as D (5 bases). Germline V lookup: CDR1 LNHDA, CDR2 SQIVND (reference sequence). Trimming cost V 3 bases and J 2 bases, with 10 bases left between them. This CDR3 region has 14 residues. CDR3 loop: CASSMRGSQETQYF. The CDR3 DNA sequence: TGTGCCAGTAGTATGCGCGGGTCGCAAGAGACCCAGTACTTC.

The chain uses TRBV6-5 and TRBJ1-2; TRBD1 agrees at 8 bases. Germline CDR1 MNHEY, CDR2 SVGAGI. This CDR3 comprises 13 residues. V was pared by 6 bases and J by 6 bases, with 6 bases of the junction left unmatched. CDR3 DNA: TGTGCCAGCAGATCACCGGACAGGGATGGCTACACCTTC. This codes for CASRSPDRDGYTF.

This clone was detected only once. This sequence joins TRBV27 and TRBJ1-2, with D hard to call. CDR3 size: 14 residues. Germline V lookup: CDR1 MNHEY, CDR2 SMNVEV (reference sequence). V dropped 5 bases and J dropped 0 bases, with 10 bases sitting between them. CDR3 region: CASSRHEANYGYTF. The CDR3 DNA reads TGTGCCAGCAGTAGACACGAAGCTAACTATGGCTACACCTTC.

The CDR3 region has the DNA TGCGCCAGCAGCTTGGAAGGCTGGAGCGGGAATGAGCAGTTCTTC. Translated: CASSLEGWSGNEQFF. This chain links TRBV5-1 with TRBJ2-1; maybe TRBD2 (6 bases). The germline CDR1 and CDR2 sequences are SGHRS and YFSETQ. Trimming took off 0 bases at V and 7 bases at J, with 14 bases between the two ends. This CDR3 contains 15 residues.

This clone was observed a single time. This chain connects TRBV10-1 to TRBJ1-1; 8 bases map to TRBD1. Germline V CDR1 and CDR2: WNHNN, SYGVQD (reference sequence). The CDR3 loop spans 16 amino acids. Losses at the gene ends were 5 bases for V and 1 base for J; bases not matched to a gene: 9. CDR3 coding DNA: TGCGCCAGCAGTTCTGGGGCCGGGACAGGGAACACTGAAGCTTTCTTT. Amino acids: CASSSGAGTGNTEAFF.

The CDR3 spells CASSIEEDTQYF. In DNA, the CDR3 is TGTGCCAGTAGTATAGAGGAGGATACGCAGTATTTT. The chain carries TRBV19 and TRBJ2-3; D is unclear. This CDR3 has 12 amino acids. V gave up 0 bases and J gave up 6 bases, with 4 bases separating them. The germline V gene has CDR1 LNHDA and CDR2 SQIVND (reference sequence).

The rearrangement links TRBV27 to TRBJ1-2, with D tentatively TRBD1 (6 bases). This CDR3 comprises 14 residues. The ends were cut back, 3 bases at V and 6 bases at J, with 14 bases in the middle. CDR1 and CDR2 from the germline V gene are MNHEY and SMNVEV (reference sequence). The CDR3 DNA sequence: TGTGCCAGCAGTTTGACAGGCCTAGGGAATGGCTACACCTTC. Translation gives CASSLTGLGNGYTF.

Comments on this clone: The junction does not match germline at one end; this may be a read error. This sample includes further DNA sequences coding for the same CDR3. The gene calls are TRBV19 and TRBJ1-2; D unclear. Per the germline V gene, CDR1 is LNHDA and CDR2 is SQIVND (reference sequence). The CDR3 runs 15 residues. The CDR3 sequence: CASSIDLRSVYGYTF. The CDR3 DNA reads TGCGCCAGTAGTATAGATCTCAGGAGCGTCTATGGCTACACCTTC.

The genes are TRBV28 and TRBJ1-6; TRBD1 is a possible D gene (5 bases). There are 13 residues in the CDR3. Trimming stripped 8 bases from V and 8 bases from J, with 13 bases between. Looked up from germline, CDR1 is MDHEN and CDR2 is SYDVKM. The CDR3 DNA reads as TGTGCCAGCGCGGGGCCTGATGATTCACCCCTCCACTTT. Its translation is CASAGPDDSPLHF.

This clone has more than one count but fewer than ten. DNA of the CDR3: TGCAGCGTGGGGGCCTCCTTCTTTGCTGGCTACACCTTC. Translating gives CSVGASFFAGYTF. V usage is TRBV29-1 and J usage is TRBJ1-2; D possibly corresponds to TRBD1 (6 bases). Germline V gene lookup returns CDR1 SQVTM and CDR2 ANQGSEA. This CDR3 contains 13 residues. Trimming took off 6 bases at V and 7 bases at J, with 18 bases between the two ends.